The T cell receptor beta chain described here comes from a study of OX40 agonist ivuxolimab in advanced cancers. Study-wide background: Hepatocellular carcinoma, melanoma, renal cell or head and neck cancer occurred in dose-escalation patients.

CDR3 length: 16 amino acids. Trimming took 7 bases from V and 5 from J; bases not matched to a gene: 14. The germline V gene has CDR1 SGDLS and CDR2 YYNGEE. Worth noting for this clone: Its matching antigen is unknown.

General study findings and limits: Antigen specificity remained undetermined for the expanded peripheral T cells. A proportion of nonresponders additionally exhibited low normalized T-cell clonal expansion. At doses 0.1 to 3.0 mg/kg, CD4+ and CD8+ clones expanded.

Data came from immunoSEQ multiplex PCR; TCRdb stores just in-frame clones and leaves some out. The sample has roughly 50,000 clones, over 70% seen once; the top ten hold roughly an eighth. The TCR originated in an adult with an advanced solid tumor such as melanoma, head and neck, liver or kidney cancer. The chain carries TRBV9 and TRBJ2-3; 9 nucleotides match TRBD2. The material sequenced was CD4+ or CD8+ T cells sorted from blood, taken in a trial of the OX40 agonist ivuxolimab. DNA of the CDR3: TGTGCCAGCGGCGCGACACCGGGACTAGCCGAAGATACGCAGTATTTT. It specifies CASGATPGLAEDTQYF. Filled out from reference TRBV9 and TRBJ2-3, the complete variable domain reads DSGVTQTPKHLITATGQRVTLRCSPRSGDLSVYWYQQSLDQGLQFLIQYYNGEERAKGNILERFSAQQFPDLHSELNLSSLELGDSALYFCASGATPGLAEDTQYFGPGTRLTVL.